The text below deals with one T cell receptor (beta chain). These data come from a study of blood T cell repertoires in COVID-19. Study information: T cells, B-cell-depleted T cells, or PBMCs supplied cDNA or gDNA.

Enrolled during active infection, Seattle patients were then followed longitudinally. Original processing methods: Nucleated cell counts were estimated from reference gene primer amplification. Clones were sequenced by immunoSEQ multiplex PCR, and TCRdb holds only the in-frame ones, with some missing. V and J calls plus clone size are reproduced from that table; the DNA served to infer D and trimming. Of 250,000 to 350,000 clones listed, approximately 84% are singletons. The receptor's source is a human donor with COVID-19, enrolled during active disease. The donor label of this sample is uncertain. The sequenced material came from peripheral blood.

CDR3 residues: CAISESIRSEQFF. CDR3 DNA: TGTGCCATCAGTGAGTCGATTAGAAGCGAGCAGTTCTTC. V is TRBV10-3 and J is TRBJ2-1; no clear D. Trimming removed 0 bases from V and 10 bases from J, with 10 bases in between. CDR3 length: 13 residues. Germline lookup yields CDR1 ENHRY and CDR2 SYGVKD.